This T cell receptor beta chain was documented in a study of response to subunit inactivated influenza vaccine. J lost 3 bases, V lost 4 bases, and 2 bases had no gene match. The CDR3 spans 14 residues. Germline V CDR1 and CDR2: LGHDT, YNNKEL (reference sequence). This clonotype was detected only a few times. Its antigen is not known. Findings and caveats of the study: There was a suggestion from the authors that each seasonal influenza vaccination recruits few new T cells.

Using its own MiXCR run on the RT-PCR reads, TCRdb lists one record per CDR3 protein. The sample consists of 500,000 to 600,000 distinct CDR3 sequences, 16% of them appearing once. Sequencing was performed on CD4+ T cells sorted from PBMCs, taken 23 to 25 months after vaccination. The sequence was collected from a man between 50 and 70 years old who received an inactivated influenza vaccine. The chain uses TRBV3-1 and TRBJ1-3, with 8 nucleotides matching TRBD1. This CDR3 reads CASSLRGRGNTIYF. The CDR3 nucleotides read TGTGCCAGCAGCCTCAGGGGGCGTGGAAACACCATATATTTT. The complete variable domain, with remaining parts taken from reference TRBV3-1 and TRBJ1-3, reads DTAVSQTPKYLVTQMGNDKSIKCEQNLGHDTMYWYKQDSKKFLKIMFSYNNKELIINETVPNRFSPKSPDKAHLNLHINSLELGDSAVYFCASSLRGRGNTIYFGEGSWLTVV.